These 15 T cell receptor beta chains were sequenced from one sample in a study of T cell repertoires in cytomegalovirus infection. Each CDR3 protein gets one entry after TCRdb re-called the reads with MiXCR. This sample has about 920,000 distinct CDR3 sequences, with roughly 31% found just once. For these receptors, no antigen is known. Sequences were derived from cultured CD8+ T cells from PBMCs, sampled from culture after CMV antigen stimulation. These receptors originate from a human donor in good health (CMV status not recorded). Some clones in this sample may be carry-over from other donors' samples.

This clonotype was found once. J is TRBJ1-2 and V is TRBV20-1; D perhaps matches TRBD1 (6 bases). This CDR3 has 14 amino acids. V lost 3 bases, J lost 5 bases, and 16 bases lay in between. Germline lookup yields CDR1 DFQATT and CDR2 SNEGSKA (reference sequence). CDR3 in amino acids: CSARGDPRGYGYTF. The CDR3 DNA reads TGCAGTGCTAGGGGCGACCCAAGGGGGTATGGCTACACCTTC.

The sample holds a few counts of this clonotype. This chain joins TRBV27 and TRBJ2-3; D gene unclear. The CDR3 sequence is 17 residues long. V shed 0 bases and J shed 1 base, with 14 bases lying between them. CDR1 and CDR2 (germline): MNHEY, SMNVEV (reference sequence). In nucleotides, the CDR3 is TGTGCCAGCAGTTTATCCCCGGATATTGCCGGCACAGATACGCAGTATTTT. It yields the protein CASSLSPDIAGTDTQYF.

V gene TRBV19 combines with J gene TRBJ2-2, with D possibly TRBD1 on 7 matching bases. Germline V gene data show CDR1 as LNHDA and CDR2 as SQIVND (reference sequence). The CDR3 loop spans 14 amino acids. With 2 bases removed from V and 7 bases from J, the gap between germline ends came to 11 bases. This CDR3 is CASSIQGGGGELFF. The CDR3 coding sequence is TGTGCCAGTAGTATACAGGGGGGAGGCGGGGAGCTGTTTTTT.

This clonotype was seen repeatedly, ten times or more. This chain uses TRBV7-2 with TRBJ1-5; D call uncertain. CDR1 and CDR2 (germline): SGHTA, FQGNSA. Trimming took 1 base from V and 4 from J, leaving 14 bases between them. The CDR3 length is 16 residues. CDR3 sequence: CASSLERHFSNQPQHF. The DNA of the CDR3 is TGTGCCAGCAGCTTAGAGCGGCATTTTTCTAATCAGCCCCAGCATTTT.

The chain combines TRBV10-3 with TRBJ2-1; TRBD2 aligns across 11 bases. This CDR3 comprises 16 residues. The V gene end was trimmed by 3 bases and the J gene end by 7 bases; junction bases not matched to a gene: 8. The germline V gene has CDR1 ENHRY and CDR2 SYGVKD. In DNA, the CDR3 is TGTGCCATCAGTGATTCCGGGACTAGCGGAGGGAATGAGCAGTTCTTC. Residues: CAISDSGTSGGNEQFF.

The chain recombines TRBV12-3 or TRBV12-4 with TRBJ2-5; 7 positions agree with TRBD2. This CDR3 is 14 amino acids long. The J segment lost 3 bases and the V segment lost 6 bases, leaving 7 bases of the junction unmatched. The CDR3 sequence: CASRERGGEETQYF. The DNA of the CDR3 is TGTGCCAGCAGGGAACGGGGAGGGGAAGAGACCCAGTACTTC.

V is TRBV4-1 and J is TRBJ2-7, with D maybe TRBD1 (6 bases). V was trimmed by 0 bases and J by 0 bases, leaving 12 bases between them. The CDR3 is 16 amino acids. Germline loops: CDR1 MGHRA, CDR2 YSYEKL. CDR3 DNA: TGCGCCAGCAGCCAAGATGTTGAGGGGGTCTCCTACGAGCAGTACTTC. Translation gives CASSQDVEGVSYEQYF.

The chain couples TRBV10-3 to TRBJ1-5, with D possibly matching TRBD1 (6 bases). Trimming took off 2 bases at V and 2 bases at J, with 10 bases between the two ends. This CDR3 is built from 15 residues. Per germline, CDR1 ENHRY and CDR2 SYGVKD. The CDR3 DNA reads as TGTGCCATCAGTGAGACGGGGGCTGGCAATCAGCCCCAGCATTTT. Protein: CAISETGAGNQPQHF.

On this clonotype itself: At one end the junction does not follow the germline gene, possibly because of a read error. This sequence joins TRBV27 and TRBJ2-1; tentatively, D is TRBD1 (5 bases). Per the germline V gene, CDR1 is MNHEY and CDR2 is SMNVEV (reference sequence). This CDR3 comprises 17 residues. CDR3 DNA: TGTGCCAGCAGGTTATCTGGACACTTGAGCTCCTACAATGAGCAGTTCTTC. Its translation: CASRLSGHLSSYNEQFF.

This chain links TRBV20-1 with TRBJ2-7, with TRBD2 as a possible D gene (7 bases). CDR3 length: 15 amino acids. The V and J ends lost 0 bases and 4 bases respectively, with 16 bases between them. CDR1 DFQATT and CDR2 SNEGSKA come from the germline V gene (reference sequence). CDR3 bases: TGCAGTGCTAGAGATCTGGGGGGGGGCTTTTACGAGCAGTACTTC. Translated, it gives CSARDLGGGFYEQYF.

This clonotype was seen a handful of times. The chain combines TRBV12-3 or TRBV12-4 with TRBJ1-2, with 8 positions matching TRBD1. V shed 4 bases and J 4 bases; nucleotides not matched to a gene: 8. The CDR3 consists of 15 residues. The CDR3 sequence: CASSSSGGPIYGYTF. Here the CDR3 DNA reads TGTGCCAGCAGTTCCTCAGGGGGCCCTATCTATGGCTACACCTTC.

This clonotype was counted a few times. This chain joins TRBV20-1 and TRBJ2-1; 7 bases are a match to TRBD1. The CDR3 is 16 amino acids. Losses at the gene ends were 0 bases for V and 5 bases for J; bases not matched to a gene: 10. CDR1 is DFQATT, CDR2 SNEGSKA, per germline (reference sequence). Here the CDR3 reads CSARDPDRASDNEQFF. The DNA of the CDR3 is TGCAGTGCTAGAGACCCCGACAGGGCAAGTGACAATGAGCAGTTCTTC.

The CDR3 DNA is TGTGCCAGTAGTGTGGACAGCACCTATGGCTACACCTTC. Translating gives CASSVDSTYGYTF. This rearrangement joins TRBV19 to TRBJ1-2; D perhaps matches TRBD1 (6 bases). The ends were cut back, 5 bases at V and 4 bases at J, with 11 bases in the middle. CDR1 LNHDA and CDR2 SQIVND come from the germline V gene (reference sequence). The CDR3 is 13 residues long.

The chain is built from TRBV7-9 and TRBJ2-7, with a tentative D call TRBD2 (5 bases). Germline lookup yields CDR1 SEHNR and CDR2 FQNEAQ (reference sequence). The CDR3 loop spans 12 amino acids. V was trimmed by 8 bases and J by 6 bases, leaving 14 bases between them. The CDR3 reads CASLLRDGEQYF. CDR3 nucleotides: TGTGCCAGCCTTCTCCGGGATGGCGAGCAGTACTTC.

J is TRBJ2-1 and V is TRBV7-6, with 12 bases fitting TRBD2. Per the germline V gene, CDR1 is SGHVS and CDR2 is FNYEAQ. The CDR3 is 18 amino acids. Trimming removed 5 bases from V and 9 bases from J; junction bases left unmatched: 17. The CDR3 bases are TGTGCCAGCAGCCAGGGGGAAACTAGCGGGGGGACTCAACGTGAGCAGTTCTTC. Amino acid sequence: CASSQGETSGGTQREQFF.